The 7 T cell receptor beta chains reported below all come from one sample, sequenced in a study of blood T cell repertoires in COVID-19. Assay used: immunoSEQ multiplex PCR; TCRdb lists only in-frame clones, some missing. The sample includes around 250,000 clones, around 89% of them seen just once. Sequenced input: PBMCs or T cells enriched from blood (not recorded which). These receptor sequences come from a woman between 25 and 40 years old with acute COVID-19.

The rearrangement joins TRBV5-1 to TRBJ2-2; D is uncertain. CDR1 is SGHRS and CDR2 is YFSETQ in the germline V gene. Trimming stripped 0 bases from V and 3 bases from J, with 12 bases between. The CDR3 consists of 16 residues. CDR3 loop: CASSLARMTDTGELFF. DNA for the CDR3: TGCGCCAGCAGCTTGGCCCGGATGACTGACACCGGGGAGCTGTTTTTT. The whole variable domain, remainder taken from reference TRBV5-1 and TRBJ2-2, is KAGVTQTPRYLIKTRGQQVTLSCSPISGHRSVSWYQQTPGQGLQFLFEYFSETQRNKGNFPGRFSGRQFSNSRSEMNVSTLELGDSALYLCASSLARMTDTGELFFGEGSRLTVL.

The chain is built from TRBV6-5 and TRBJ2-7, with 8 nucleotides matching TRBD2. The V gene's germline CDR1 is MNHEY and CDR2 SVGAGI. The CDR3 sequence is 14 residues long. The V segment lost 5 bases and the J segment 4 bases; nucleotides outside the gene matches: 7. CDR3: CASSRSGSRYEQYF. CDR3 DNA: TGTGCCAGCAGTCGAAGCGGGAGTAGGTACGAGCAGTACTTC.

This sequence joins TRBV25-1 and TRBJ1-4; the match to TRBD1 covers 10 bases. CDR1 is MGHDK, CDR2 SYGVNS, per germline. CDR3 length: 14 amino acids. After removal of 2 bases from V and 6 bases from J, the junction contained 0 bases not matched to a gene. The CDR3 reads CASSEGQGDEKLFF. The CDR3 region has the DNA TGTGCCAGCAGTGAAGGACAGGGGGATGAAAAACTGTTTTTT.

V is TRBV10-3 and J is TRBJ2-1; 8 bases map to TRBD2. After removal of 0 bases from V and 0 bases from J, the junction contained 7 bases not matched to a gene. The germline V gene encodes CDR1 ENHRY and CDR2 SYGVKD. The CDR3 length is 18 residues. The CDR3 is CAISESVAGGSSYNEQFF. The CDR3, as DNA: TGTGCCATCAGTGAGTCTGTGGCGGGAGGCAGCTCCTACAATGAGCAGTTCTTC.

This clone was detected only a few times. The V call is TRBV5-5, the J call TRBJ1-1; 9 nucleotides line up with TRBD1. The J segment lost 1 base and the V segment lost 1 base, leaving 5 bases of the junction unmatched. There are 16 residues in the CDR3. Per germline, CDR1 SGHKS and CDR2 YYEKEE (reference sequence). The CDR3 is CASSLRQGGGNTEAFF. The CDR3 nucleotides read TGTGCCAGCAGCTTGAGACAGGGGGGTGGGAACACTGAAGCTTTCTTT.

This clone showed up just once. The rearrangement uses TRBV6-2 or TRBV6-3 and TRBJ1-2; no reliable D call. CDR3 size: 13 residues. Trimming left V 3 bases short and J 8 bases short, with 13 bases between. The germline V gene has CDR1 MNHEY and CDR2 SVGEGT. CDR3 coding DNA: TGTGCCAGCAGTTATCAAAGAGCAGGAGGCTACACCTTC. It specifies CASSYQRAGGYTF.

The gene calls are TRBV18 and TRBJ2-1; TRBD1 is a possible D gene (6 bases). The CDR3 length is 15 residues. Germline V CDR1 and CDR2: KGHSH, LQKENI. Trimming removed 0 bases from V and 8 bases from J, with 14 bases in between. CDR3 sequence (DNA): TGTGCCAGCTCACCACCGTCCAGGGGTGGGTATGAGCAGTTCTTC. Protein: CASSPPSRGGYEQFF. The entire variable domain, with the rest obtained from reference TRBV18 and TRBJ2-1, is as follows: NAGVMQNPRHLVRRRGQEARLRCSPMKGHSHVYWYRQLPEEGLKFMVYLQKENIIDESGMPKERFSAEFPKEGPSILRIQQVVRGDSAAYFCASSPPSRGGYEQFFGPGTRLTVL.